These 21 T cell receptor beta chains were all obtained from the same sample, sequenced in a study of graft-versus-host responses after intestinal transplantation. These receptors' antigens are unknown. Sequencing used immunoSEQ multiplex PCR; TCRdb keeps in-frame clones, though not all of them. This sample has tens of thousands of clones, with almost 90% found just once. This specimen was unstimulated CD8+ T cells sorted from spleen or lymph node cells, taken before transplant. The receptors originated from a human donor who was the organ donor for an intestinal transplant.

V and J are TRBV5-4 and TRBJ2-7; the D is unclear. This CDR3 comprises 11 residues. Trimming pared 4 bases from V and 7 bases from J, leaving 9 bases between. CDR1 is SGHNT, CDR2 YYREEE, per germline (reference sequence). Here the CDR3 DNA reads TGTGCCAGCAGCCAAGGAGTTGAGCAGTACGTC. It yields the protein CASSQGVEQYV.

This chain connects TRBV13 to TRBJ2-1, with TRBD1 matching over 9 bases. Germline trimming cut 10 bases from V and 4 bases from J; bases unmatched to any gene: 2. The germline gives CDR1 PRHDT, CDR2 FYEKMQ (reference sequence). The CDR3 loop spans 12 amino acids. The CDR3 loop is CATGTGYNEQFF. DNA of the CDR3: TGTGCCACCGGGACAGGGTACAATGAGCAGTTCTTC.

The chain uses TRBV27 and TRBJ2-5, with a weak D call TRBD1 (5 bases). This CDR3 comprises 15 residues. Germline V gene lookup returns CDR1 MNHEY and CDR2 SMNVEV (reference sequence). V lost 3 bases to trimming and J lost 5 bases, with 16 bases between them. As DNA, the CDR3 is TGTGCCAGCAGTTTGAGTTCAGGGTCCTTGGAGACCCAGTACTTC. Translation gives CASSLSSGSLETQYF.

In DNA form, the CDR3 reads TGTGCTTCGGACAGTTTTGGTGGCTACACCTTC. It is translated as CASDSFGGYTF. The chain combines TRBV30 with TRBJ1-2; D perhaps matches TRBD1 (6 bases). Germline CDR1 and CDR2: GTSNPN and SVGIG (reference sequence). The length of the CDR3 is 11 residues.

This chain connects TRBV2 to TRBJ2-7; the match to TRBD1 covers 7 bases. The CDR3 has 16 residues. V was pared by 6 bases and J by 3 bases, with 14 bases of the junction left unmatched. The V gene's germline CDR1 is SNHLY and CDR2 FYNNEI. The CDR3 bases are TGTGCCAGCAGGGAACACACAGGGGCGCCCCTCTACGAGCAGTACGTC. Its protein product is CASREHTGAPLYEQYV.

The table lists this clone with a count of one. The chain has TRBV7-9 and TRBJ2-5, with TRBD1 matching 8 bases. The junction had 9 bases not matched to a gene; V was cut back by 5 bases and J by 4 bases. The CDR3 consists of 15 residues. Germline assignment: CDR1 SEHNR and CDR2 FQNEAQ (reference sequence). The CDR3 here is CASSQWTGSRETQYF. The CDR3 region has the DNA TGTGCCAGCAGCCAGTGGACAGGGAGCCGAGAGACCCAGTACTTC.

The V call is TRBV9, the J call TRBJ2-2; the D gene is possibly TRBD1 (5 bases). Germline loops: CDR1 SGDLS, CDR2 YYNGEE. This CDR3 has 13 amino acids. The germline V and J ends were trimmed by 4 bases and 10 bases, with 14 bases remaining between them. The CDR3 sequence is CASSPVDSLELFF. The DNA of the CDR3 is TGTGCCAGCAGCCCCGTTGACAGTTTGGAGCTGTTTTTT.

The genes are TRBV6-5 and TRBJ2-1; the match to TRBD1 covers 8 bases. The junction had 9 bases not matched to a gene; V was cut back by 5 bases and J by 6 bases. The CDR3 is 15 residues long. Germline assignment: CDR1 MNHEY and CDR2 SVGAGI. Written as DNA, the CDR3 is TGTGCCAGCAGTACGGACAGGGAGGAGGTCAATGAGCAGTTCTTC. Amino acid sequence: CASSTDREEVNEQFF.

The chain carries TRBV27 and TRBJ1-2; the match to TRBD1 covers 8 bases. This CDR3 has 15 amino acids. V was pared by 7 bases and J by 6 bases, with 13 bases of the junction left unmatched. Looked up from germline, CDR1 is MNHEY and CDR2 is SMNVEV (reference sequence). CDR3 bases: TGTGCCAGCACTTTCACAGCCGGGACAGGTAATGGCTACACCTTC. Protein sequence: CASTFTAGTGNGYTF.

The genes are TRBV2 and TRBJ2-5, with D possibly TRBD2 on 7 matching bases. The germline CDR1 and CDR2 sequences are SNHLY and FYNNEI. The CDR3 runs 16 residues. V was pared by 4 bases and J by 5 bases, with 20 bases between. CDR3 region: CASSGWAGGQWETQYF. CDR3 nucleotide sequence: TGTGCCAGCAGTGGGTGGGCCGGGGGGCAGTGGGAGACCCAGTACTTC.

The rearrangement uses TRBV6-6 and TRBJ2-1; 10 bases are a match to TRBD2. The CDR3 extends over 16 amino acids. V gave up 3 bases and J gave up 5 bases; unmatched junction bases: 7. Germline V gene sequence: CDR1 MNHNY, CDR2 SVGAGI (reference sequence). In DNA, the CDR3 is TGTGCCAGCAGTTATAGAGCGGGGGGGCATGACAATGAGCAGTTCTTC. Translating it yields CASSYRAGGHDNEQFF.

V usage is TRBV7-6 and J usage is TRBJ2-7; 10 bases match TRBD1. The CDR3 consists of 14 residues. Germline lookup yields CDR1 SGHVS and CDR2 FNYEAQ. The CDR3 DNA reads TGTGCCAGCAGCCCAACCGAGACAGACAGGGGGCAACACGTC. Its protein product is CASSPTETDRGQHV.

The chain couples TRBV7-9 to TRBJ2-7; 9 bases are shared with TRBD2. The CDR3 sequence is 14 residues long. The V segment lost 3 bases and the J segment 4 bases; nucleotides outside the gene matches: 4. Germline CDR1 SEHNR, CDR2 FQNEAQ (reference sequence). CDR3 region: CASSFGGGVYEQYV. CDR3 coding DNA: TGTGCCAGCAGCTTCGGCGGGGGGGTTTACGAGCAGTACGTC.

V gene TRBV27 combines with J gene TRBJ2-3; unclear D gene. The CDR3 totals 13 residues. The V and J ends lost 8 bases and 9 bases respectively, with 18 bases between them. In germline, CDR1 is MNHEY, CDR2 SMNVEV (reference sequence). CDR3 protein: CASGPDQTRTQYF. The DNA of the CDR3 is TGTGCCAGCGGCCCCGACCAGACACGAACGCAGTATTTT.

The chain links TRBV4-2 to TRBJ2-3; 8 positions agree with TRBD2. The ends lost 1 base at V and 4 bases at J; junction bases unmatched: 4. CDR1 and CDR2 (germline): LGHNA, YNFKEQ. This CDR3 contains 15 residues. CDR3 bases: TGTGCCAGCAGCCAAGCCCCCGGGGGGGCAGATACGCAGTATTTT. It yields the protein CASSQAPGGADTQYF.

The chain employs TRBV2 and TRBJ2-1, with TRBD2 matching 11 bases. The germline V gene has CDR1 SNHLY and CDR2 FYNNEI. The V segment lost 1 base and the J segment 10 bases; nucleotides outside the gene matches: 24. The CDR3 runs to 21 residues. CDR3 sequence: CASSEVLDYSRLAGSTREQFF. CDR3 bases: TGTGCCAGCAGTGAAGTGCTTGATTACTCACGACTAGCGGGGTCGACCCGGGAGCAGTTCTTC.

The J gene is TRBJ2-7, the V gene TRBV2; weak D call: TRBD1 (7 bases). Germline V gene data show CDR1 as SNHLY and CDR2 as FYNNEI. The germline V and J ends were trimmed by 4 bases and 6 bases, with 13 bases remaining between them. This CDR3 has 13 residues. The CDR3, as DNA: TGTGCCAGCAGTGGCGGGACAGTCGGCGAGCAGTACGTC. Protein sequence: CASSGGTVGEQYV.

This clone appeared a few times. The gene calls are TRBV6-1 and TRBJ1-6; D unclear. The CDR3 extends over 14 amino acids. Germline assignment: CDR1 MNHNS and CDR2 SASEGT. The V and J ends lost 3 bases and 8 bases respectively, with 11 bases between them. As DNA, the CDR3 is TGTGCCAGCAGTGACTCACTGGAGTATTCACCCCTCCACTTT. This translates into CASSDSLEYSPLHF.

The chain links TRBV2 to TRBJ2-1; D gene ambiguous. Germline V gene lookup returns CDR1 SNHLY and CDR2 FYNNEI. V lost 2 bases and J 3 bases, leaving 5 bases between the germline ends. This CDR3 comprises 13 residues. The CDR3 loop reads CASSESVYNEQFF. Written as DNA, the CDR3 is TGTGCCAGCAGTGAAAGCGTCTACAATGAGCAGTTCTTC.

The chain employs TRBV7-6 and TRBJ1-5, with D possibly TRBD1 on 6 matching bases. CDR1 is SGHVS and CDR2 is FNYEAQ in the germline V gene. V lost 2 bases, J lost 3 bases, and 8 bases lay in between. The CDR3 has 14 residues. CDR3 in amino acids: CASSLPGVNQPQHF. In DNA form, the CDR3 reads TGTGCCAGCAGCTTACCAGGGGTCAATCAGCCCCAGCATTTT. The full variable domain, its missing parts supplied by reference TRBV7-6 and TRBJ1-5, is GAGVSQSPRYKVTKRGQDVALRCDPISGHVSLYWYRQALGQGPEFLTYFNYEAQQDKSGLPNDRFSAERPEGSISTLTIQRTEQRDSAMYRCASSLPGVNQPQHFGDGTRLSIL.

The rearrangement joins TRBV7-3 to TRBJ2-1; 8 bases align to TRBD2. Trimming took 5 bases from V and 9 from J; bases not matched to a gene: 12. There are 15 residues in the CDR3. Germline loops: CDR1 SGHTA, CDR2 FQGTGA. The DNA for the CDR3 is TGTGCCAGCAGCGTGGGGACTAGTCCCCCGTTTGAGCAGTTCTTC. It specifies CASSVGTSPPFEQFF.